What follows are 17 T cell receptor beta chains derived from one specimen sequenced in a study of CD8 T cells in ankylosing spondylitis (dated by TCRdb to the late 2010s). Findings and caveats that apply to the study as a whole: Blood from ankylosing spondylitis patients appeared to be characterized by a TCR beta motif made up of about 8 highly homologous amino acid variants.

Their antigen targets remain unknown. To prepare the library, 5' RACE was applied. This sample was sequenced with an Illumina HiSeq 2500. The public reads were run again by TCRdb, first through fastp at Q25 and then through MiXCR, and only productive beta chains were kept. Rows merge per CDR3 protein into single entries with the most common DNA and genes. The sample profile shows almost 400,000 distinct CDR3 sequences; under 25% of them were found once. About 17% of the sample is taken by the ten largest. Sequences were obtained from blood, either unsorted or a sorted T cell fraction (not recorded which). Source of these receptors: a male donor with ankylosing spondylitis.

Only a few counts were recorded for this clonotype. The chain carries TRBV29-1 and TRBJ2-3; the D is unclear. Germline-derived CDR1 and CDR2 are SQVTM and ANQGSEA. V gave up 3 bases and J gave up 6 bases, with 4 bases separating them. CDR3 length: 10 amino acids. In DNA, the CDR3 is TGCAGCGTTGAGACCGATACGCAGTATTTT. Translation gives CSVETDTQYF.

This clonotype was found many times. The chain uses TRBV12-3 or TRBV12-4 and TRBJ1-5, with 8 bases identical to TRBD1. Germline trimming cut 5 bases from V and 6 bases from J; bases unmatched to any gene: 6. This CDR3 is built from 14 residues. The CDR3 DNA sequence: TGTGCCAGCAGTCATAGACAGGGGAGTCAGCCCCAGCATTTT. Encoded protein: CASSHRQGSQPQHF.

A few counts support this clonotype. The chain links TRBV5-1 to TRBJ2-3, with 13 bases aligning to TRBD2. The CDR3 is 16 residues long. With 4 bases clipped from V and 4 bases from J, the junction kept 6 bases outside the gene matches. Germline loops: CDR1 SGHRS, CDR2 YFSETQ. CDR3 protein: CASSRQLAGGPDTQYF. As DNA, the CDR3 is TGCGCCAGCAGCCGCCAACTAGCGGGAGGGCCAGATACGCAGTATTTT.

This clonotype was picked up a small number of times. This sequence joins TRBV11-3 and TRBJ2-2; 8 bases agree with TRBD2. The CDR3 covers 15 residues. Losses at the gene ends were 5 bases for V and 4 bases for J; bases not matched to a gene: 6. CDR1 and CDR2 from the germline V gene are SGHNT and YENEEA. The DNA of the CDR3 is TGTGCCAGCAGCGCAAGGACTAGCTTCACCGGGGAGCTGTTTTTT. Translating it yields CASSARTSFTGELFF.

The rearrangement uses TRBV5-1 and TRBJ1-2; no clear D. The CDR3 runs to 14 residues. Trimming removed 4 bases at V and 2 bases at J, with 12 bases between. Germline CDR1 and CDR2: SGHRS and YFSETQ. The CDR3 region is CASSTQTENYGYTF. The CDR3 region has the DNA TGCGCCAGCAGCACGCAGACGGAAAACTATGGCTACACCTTC.

The chain combines TRBV3-1 with TRBJ1-2; no reliable D call. The CDR3 is 14 residues long. Germline V gene data show CDR1 as LGHDT and CDR2 as YNNKEL (reference sequence). The V end lost 1 base, the J end lost 3 bases, and 9 bases lay between the germline ends. For the CDR3, the DNA is TGTGCCAGCAGCCAAGTATTAGCAGACTATGGCTACACCTTC. Protein: CASSQVLADYGYTF.

The V gene is TRBV14, the J gene TRBJ2-6; D unresolved. Germline V gene data show CDR1 as SGHDN and CDR2 as FVKESK. V shed 1 base and J shed 3 bases, with 10 bases lying between them. This CDR3 region has 16 residues. The CDR3 DNA is TGTGCCAGCAGCCAAGTGAAGACCCTTGGGGCCAACGTCCTGACTTTC. Translation: CASSQVKTLGANVLTF.

About this clonotype itself: At one of its ends the junction is not consistent with the germline gene, which may arise from a read error. This chain uses TRBV11-3 with TRBJ2-5; weak D call: TRBD1 (6 bases). Germline V gives CDR1 SGHNT, CDR2 YENEEA. The CDR3 consists of 15 residues. The chain's CDR3 is CASSPGAVMQGTQYF. CDR3 sequence (DNA): TGTGCCAGCAGTCCAGGGGCGGTAATGCAAGGGACCCAGTACTTC.

V and J are TRBV18 and TRBJ2-5; perhaps TRBD2 as D (7 bases). The CDR3 has 15 amino acids. Germline-derived CDR1 and CDR2 are KGHSH and LQKENI. V lost 2 bases, J lost 5 bases, and 15 bases lay in between. The CDR3 spells CASSPSGGRSETQYF. Written as DNA, the CDR3 is TGTGCCAGCTCACCATCGGGGGGCCGAAGTGAGACCCAGTACTTC.

This chain links TRBV3-1 with TRBJ2-1, with D hard to call. V lost 1 base, J lost 3 bases, and 10 bases lay in between. Germline lookup yields CDR1 LGHDT and CDR2 YNNKEL (reference sequence). The CDR3 spans 15 residues. In DNA form, the CDR3 reads TGTGCCAGCAGCCAAGTTCTGCGGATCTACAATGAGCAGTTCTTC. Residues: CASSQVLRIYNEQFF.

At least ten counts were recorded for this clonotype. This chain connects TRBV29-1 to TRBJ2-5; D not resolved. The CDR3 runs 13 residues. The germline CDR1 and CDR2 sequences are SQVTM and ANQGSEA. Trimming took 3 bases from V and 5 from J, leaving 13 bases between them. In nucleotides, the CDR3 is TGCAGCGTTGAGCCAAACTCCGAGGAGACCCAGTACTTC. Translation gives CSVEPNSEETQYF. The whole variable domain, remainder taken from reference TRBV29-1 and TRBJ2-5, is SAVISQKPSRDICQRGTSLTIQCQVDSQVTMMFWYRQQPGQSLTLIATANQGSEATYESGFVIDKFPISRPNLTFSTLTVSNMSPEDSSIYLCSVEPNSEETQYFGPGTRLLVL.

The genes are TRBV7-9 and TRBJ2-5; 9 nucleotides align to TRBD2. This CDR3 contains 14 residues. V dropped 0 bases and J dropped 5; count of bases not matched to a gene: 1. The germline CDR1 and CDR2 sequences are SEHNR and FQNEAQ (reference sequence). CDR3 sequence: CASSLASGSETQYF. As DNA, the CDR3 is TGTGCCAGCAGCTTAGCTAGCGGGAGTGAGACCCAGTACTTC.

CDR3 nucleotides: TGTGCCAGCAGCCGGACAGGGTTTTATCAGCCCCAGCATTTT. It codes for CASSRTGFYQPQHF. The chain carries TRBV5-6 and TRBJ1-5; 8 bases fit TRBD1. The V gene end was trimmed by 4 bases and the J gene end by 5 bases; junction bases not matched to a gene: 5. This CDR3 contains 14 residues. Germline assignment: CDR1 SGHDT and CDR2 YYEEEE.

This chain links TRBV12-3 or TRBV12-4 with TRBJ2-1, with 8 nucleotides matching TRBD2. Trimming took 6 bases from V and 8 from J; bases not matched to a gene: 9. The CDR3 sequence is 14 residues long. CDR3 sequence: CASSFGGDVHEQFF. The CDR3 DNA reads TGTGCCAGCAGCTTCGGGGGGGATGTCCATGAGCAGTTCTTC.

J is TRBJ2-2 and V is TRBV9; TRBD2 matches 14 bases. There are 19 residues in the CDR3. Germline lookup yields CDR1 SGDLS and CDR2 YYNGEE. The V segment lost 4 bases and the J segment 1 base; nucleotides outside the gene matches: 9. CDR3 bases: TGTGCCAGCAGCTCGTGGACTAGCGGGAGGACTAAGAACACCGGGGAGCTGTTTTTT. Protein product: CASSSWTSGRTKNTGELFF. The full variable domain, rest sourced from reference TRBV9 and TRBJ2-2, is DSGVTQTPKHLITATGQRVTLRCSPRSGDLSVYWYQQSLDQGLQFLIQYYNGEERAKGNILERFSAQQFPDLHSELNLSSLELGDSALYFCASSSWTSGRTKNTGELFFGEGSRLTVL.

V and J are TRBV5-5 and TRBJ1-4; possibly TRBD1 for D (5 bases). Trimming took 4 bases from V and 8 from J, leaving 18 bases between them. Germline-derived CDR1 and CDR2 are SGHKS and YYEKEE (reference sequence). The CDR3 runs 15 residues. For the CDR3, the DNA is TGTGCCAGCAGCGTTGGAGGGGTTCGGGGAGAAAAACTGTTTTTT. It specifies CASSVGGVRGEKLFF.

The sample holds a few counts of this clonotype. The chain joins TRBV18 to TRBJ1-5, with D unclear. Trimming pared 5 bases from V and 5 bases from J, leaving 7 bases between. Germline CDR1 reads KGHSH; CDR2 reads LQKENI. CDR3 length equals 12 residues. The CDR3 region is CASSSGDQPQHF. In DNA, the CDR3 is TGTGCCAGCTCATCCGGGGATCAGCCCCAGCATTTT.